This T cell receptor (beta chain) is drawn from a study of T cells in Graves' hyperthyroidism and ophthalmopathy. Hyperthyroidism patients were newly diagnosed, had disease duration under 2 months, and were aged 18 to 65 years. The CDR3 covers 15 residues. V dropped 5 bases and J dropped 9 bases, with 20 bases sitting between them. Template material for amplifying TCR beta CDR3 regions consisted of RNA transcripts. A first-round RT-PCR of the TCR CDR3 used the HTBI primer set. MiXCR was run by TCRdb on the multiplex PCR reads, yielding one entry per CDR3 protein. There are under 400,000 distinct CDR3 sequences in the sample; around 14% occur only once, and about 9.1% lies in the top ten. This clonotype was seen a handful of times.

Sequenced material: blood. V gene TRBV12-3 or TRBV12-4 combines with J gene TRBJ2-1, with D possibly being TRBD1 (7 bases). The sequence came from a young woman with Graves' hyperthyroidism. The CDR3 bases are TGTGCCAGCAGTCCCGGCCCCGGCGGGACAGTTGAGCAGTTCTTC. It codes for CASSPGPGGTVEQFF.